Below, 7 T cell receptor beta chains from the same sample are listed, as sequenced in a study of radiotherapy plus CTLA-4 blockade in lung cancer. Here immunoSEQ multiplex PCR was the method, and the copy in TCRdb shows in-frame clones only, minus some. The repertoire holds roughly 100,000 clones, with approximately 81% as singletons. The sample was peripheral blood, taken from a patient treated with radiotherapy plus ipilimumab. Receptor source: a human donor with non-small cell lung cancer that progressed on radiotherapy plus ipilimumab. Some clones in this sample may be carry-over from other donors' samples.

V is TRBV28 and J is TRBJ1-1; 8 bases line up with TRBD1. The V segment lost 7 bases and the J segment 6 bases; nucleotides outside the gene matches: 10. Looked up from germline, CDR1 is MDHEN and CDR2 is SYDVKM. There are 14 residues in the CDR3. CDR3 coding DNA: TGTGCCAGCATCATAGGGTCGACAGGGGCTGAAGCTTTCTTT. Amino acid sequence: CASIIGSTGAEAFF. The variable domain in full, completed from reference TRBV28 and TRBJ1-1, reads DVKVTQSSRYLVKRTGEKVFLECVQDMDHENMFWYRQDPGLGLRLIYFSYDVKMKEKGDIPEGYSVSREKKERFSLILESASTNQTSMYLCASIIGSTGAEAFFGQGTRLTVV.

CDR3 region: CAWRLAGGEETQYF. In DNA form, the CDR3 reads TGTGCCTGGAGACTAGCGGGGGGCGAAGAGACCCAGTACTTC. V gene TRBV30 combines with J gene TRBJ2-5; 12 bases are shared with TRBD2. This CDR3 is 14 amino acids long. Germline V CDR1 and CDR2: GTSNPN, SVGIG (reference sequence). Trimming cost V 3 bases and J 3 bases; bases outside gene matches: 2.

The rearrangement uses TRBV18 and TRBJ2-7, with a possible D match to TRBD1 (6 bases). Trimming removed 5 bases at V and 2 bases at J, with 10 bases between. Germline values: CDR1 KGHSH, CDR2 LQKENI. The CDR3 sequence is 13 residues long. DNA of the CDR3: TGTGCCAGCTCATCTGGGACACCCTACGAGCAGTACTTC. Its protein product is CASSSGTPYEQYF.

The chain is built from TRBV6-6 and TRBJ1-1, with D possibly being TRBD1 (6 bases). This CDR3 has 13 amino acids. Per germline, CDR1 MNHNY and CDR2 SVGAGI (reference sequence). Deletions cut 7 bases from V and 6 bases from J, with 15 bases between. The CDR3 is CASTQQGRAEAFF. In DNA, the CDR3 is TGTGCCAGCACCCAACAGGGTAGGGCTGAAGCTTTCTTT.

The chain employs TRBV30 and TRBJ1-4; 7 nucleotides line up with TRBD1. Germline CDR1 reads GTSNPN; CDR2 reads SVGIG (reference sequence). V shed 3 bases and J 6 bases; nucleotides not matched to a gene: 19. The CDR3 contains 18 residues. The CDR3 coding sequence is TGTGCCTGGAGCCGACAGGGTGGGGCCTTCAAGAGCTATGAAAAACTGTTTTTT. It yields the protein CAWSRQGGAFKSYEKLFF. Based on the CDR3 plus reference TRBV30 and TRBJ1-4, the full variable domain is SQTIHQWPATLVQPVGSPLSLECTVEGTSNPNLYWYRQAAGRGLQLLFYSVGIGQISSEVPQNLSASRPQDRQFILSSKKLLLSDSGFYLCAWSRQGGAFKSYEKLFFGSGTQLSVL.

This sequence joins TRBV2 and TRBJ1-4; D call uncertain. This CDR3 region has 12 residues. CDR1 and CDR2 (germline): SNHLY, FYNNEI. Trimming stripped 6 bases from V and 8 bases from J, with 10 bases between. The CDR3 is CASSGQHEKLFF. The CDR3 coding sequence is TGTGCCAGCAGCGGGCAGCACGAAAAACTGTTTTTT.

Only one count was recorded for this clone. The rearrangement uses TRBV5-1 and TRBJ1-3; TRBD1 might be the D (6 bases). The V end was cut by 1 base, the J end by 11 bases, with 16 bases between. Germline values: CDR1 SGHRS, CDR2 YFSETQ. The CDR3 runs 14 residues. CDR3 DNA sequence: TGCGCCAGCAGCTTGCGACAGGAGACTAACCCCATATATTTT. It codes for CASSLRQETNPIYF.